This TCR beta chain was recorded in a study of T cell responses to AZD1222 COVID-19 vaccine. Findings of the study overall: Baseline seropositives among AZD1222 recipients totaled only five to seven.

About this clone: Its specificity is unknown.

Germline CDR1 and CDR2: LNHDA and SQIVND (reference sequence). This CDR3 has 15 residues. With V trimmed by 6 bases and J by 2 bases, 4 bases remained unmatched. Assay used: immunoSEQ multiplex PCR; TCRdb lists only in-frame clones, some missing. The data hold roughly 120,000 clones, with approximately 90% observed a single time. The source material was peripheral blood, sampled on day 0 of AZD1222 vaccination. The receptor comes from an adult in good health. This sequence joins TRBV19 and TRBJ1-5; 10 nucleotides match TRBD1. CDR3 sequence: CASSLGTGGNQPQHF. The CDR3 coding sequence is TGTGCCAGTAGCCTCGGGACAGGGGGCAATCAGCCCCAGCATTTT.